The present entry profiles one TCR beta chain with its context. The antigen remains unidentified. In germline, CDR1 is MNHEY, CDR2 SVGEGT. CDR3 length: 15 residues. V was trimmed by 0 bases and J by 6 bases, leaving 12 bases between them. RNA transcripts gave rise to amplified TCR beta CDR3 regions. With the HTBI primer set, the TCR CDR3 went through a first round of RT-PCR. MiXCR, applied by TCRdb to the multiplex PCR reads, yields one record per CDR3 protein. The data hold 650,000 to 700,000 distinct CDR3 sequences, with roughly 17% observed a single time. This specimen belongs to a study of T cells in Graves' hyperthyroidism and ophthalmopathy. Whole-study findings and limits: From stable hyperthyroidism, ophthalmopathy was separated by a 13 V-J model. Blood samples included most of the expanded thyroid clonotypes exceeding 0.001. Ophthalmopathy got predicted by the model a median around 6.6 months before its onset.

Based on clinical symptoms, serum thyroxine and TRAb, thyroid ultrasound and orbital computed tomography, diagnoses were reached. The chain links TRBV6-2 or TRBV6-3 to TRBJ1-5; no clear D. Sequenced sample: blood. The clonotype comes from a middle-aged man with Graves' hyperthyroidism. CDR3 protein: CASSYSNFGSQPQHF. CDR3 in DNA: TGTGCCAGCAGTTACTCGAATTTCGGGAGTCAGCCCCAGCATTTT.